This TCR beta chain comes out of a study of CD4 T cells in relation to SARS-CoV-2 and coronaviruses. Looking at the study overall: After 10 to 11 days of antigen culture, PBMC TCR beta CDR3s were sequenced.

As regards this clone: Its antigen is still unknown.

Generated by immunoSEQ multiplex PCR, the TCRdb table keeps only in-frame clones and is missing some. Here the sample spans nearly 30,000 clones, over 75% being singletons. CDR1 and CDR2 (germline): SGHAT, FQNNGV. Trimming took 4 bases from V and 0 from J; bases not matched to a gene: 5. This CDR3 contains 16 residues. Before the COVID-19 pandemic, during about 2011-2019, CD4+ T cells were taken from unexposed donors. CD4+ T cells were isolated from the cells after more than nine days of culture. Testing used SARS-CoV-2 S/N and four cold-coronavirus spikes on unexposed-donor CD4+ T cells, cells permitting. Study outcomes and limitations: Compared with monoreactive clones, crossreactive clones showed significantly weaker SARS-CoV-2 expansion.

This sequence was found in a human donor in good health. The sequenced sample consisted of CD4+ T cells from PBMCs, cultured in vitro. This chain joins TRBV11-2 and TRBJ2-2; 7 nucleotides line up with TRBD2. The CDR3, as DNA: TGTGCCAGCAGCTCCCGCGGGGGTTCGAACACCGGGGAGCTGTTTTTT. Residues: CASSSRGGSNTGELFF.